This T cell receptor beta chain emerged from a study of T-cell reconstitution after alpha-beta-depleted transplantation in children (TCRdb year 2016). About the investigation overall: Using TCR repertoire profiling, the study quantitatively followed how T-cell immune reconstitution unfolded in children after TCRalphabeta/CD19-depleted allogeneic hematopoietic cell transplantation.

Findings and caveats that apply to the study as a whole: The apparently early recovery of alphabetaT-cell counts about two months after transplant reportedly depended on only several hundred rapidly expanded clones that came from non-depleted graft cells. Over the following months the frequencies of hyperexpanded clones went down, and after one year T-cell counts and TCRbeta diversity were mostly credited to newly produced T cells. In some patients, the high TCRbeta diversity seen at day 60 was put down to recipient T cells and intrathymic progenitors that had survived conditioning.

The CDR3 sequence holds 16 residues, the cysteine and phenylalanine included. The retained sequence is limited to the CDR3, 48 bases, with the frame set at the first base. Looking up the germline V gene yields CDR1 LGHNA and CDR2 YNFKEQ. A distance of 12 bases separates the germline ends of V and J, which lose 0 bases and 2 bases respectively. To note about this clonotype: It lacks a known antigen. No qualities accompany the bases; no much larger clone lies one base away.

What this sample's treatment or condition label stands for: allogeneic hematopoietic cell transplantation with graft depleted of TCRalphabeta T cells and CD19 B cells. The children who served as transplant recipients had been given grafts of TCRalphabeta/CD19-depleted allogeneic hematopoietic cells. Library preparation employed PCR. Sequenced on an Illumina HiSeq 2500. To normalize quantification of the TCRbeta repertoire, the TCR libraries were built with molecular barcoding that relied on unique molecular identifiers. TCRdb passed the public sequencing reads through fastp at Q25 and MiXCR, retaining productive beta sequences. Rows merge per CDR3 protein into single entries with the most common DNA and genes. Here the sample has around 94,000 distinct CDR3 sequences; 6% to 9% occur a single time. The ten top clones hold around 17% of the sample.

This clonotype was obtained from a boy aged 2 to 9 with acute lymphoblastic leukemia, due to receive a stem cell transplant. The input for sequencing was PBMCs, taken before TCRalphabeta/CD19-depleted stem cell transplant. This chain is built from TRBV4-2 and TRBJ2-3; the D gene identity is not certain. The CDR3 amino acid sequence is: CASSQETRSFTDTQYF. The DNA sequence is TGTGCCAGCAGCCAAGAGACGCGGTCCTTCACAGATACGCAGTATTTT.